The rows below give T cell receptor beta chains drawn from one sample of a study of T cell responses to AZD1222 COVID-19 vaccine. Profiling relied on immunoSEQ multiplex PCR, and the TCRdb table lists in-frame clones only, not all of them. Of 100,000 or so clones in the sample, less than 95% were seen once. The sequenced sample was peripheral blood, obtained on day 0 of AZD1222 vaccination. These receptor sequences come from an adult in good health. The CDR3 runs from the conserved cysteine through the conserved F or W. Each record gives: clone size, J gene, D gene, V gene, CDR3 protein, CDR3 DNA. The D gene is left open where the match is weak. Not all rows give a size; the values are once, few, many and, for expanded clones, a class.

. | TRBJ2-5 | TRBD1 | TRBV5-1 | CASSRTGMYQETQYF | TGCGCCAGCAGCAGGACAGGCATGTACCAAGAGACCCAGTACTTC
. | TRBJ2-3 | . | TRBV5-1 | CASSFSTDTQYF | TGCGCCAGCAGCTTCAGCACAGATACGCAGTATTTT
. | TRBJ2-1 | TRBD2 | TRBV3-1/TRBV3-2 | CASSQSWAGGRNEQFF | TGTGCCAGCAGCCAATCCTGGGCGGGGGGGCGTAATGAGCAGTTCTTC
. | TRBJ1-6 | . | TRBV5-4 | CASSDRDISSPLHF | TGTGCCAGCAGTGACCGGGACATTTCTTCACCCCTCCACTTT
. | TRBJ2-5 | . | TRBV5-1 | CASSLQETQYF | TGCGCCAGCAGCCTACAAGAGACCCAGTACTTC
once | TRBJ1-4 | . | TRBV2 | CASRQGIFEKLFF | TGTGCCAGCAGACAGGGAATCTTTGAAAAACTGTTTTTT
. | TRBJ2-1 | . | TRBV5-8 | CASSLPNQRRGYNEQFF | TGTGCCAGCAGCCTTCCAAATCAAAGGAGGGGGTACAATGAGCAGTTCTTC
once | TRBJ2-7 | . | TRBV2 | CASSVNYEQYF | TGTGCCAGCAGCGTTAACTACGAGCAGTACTTC
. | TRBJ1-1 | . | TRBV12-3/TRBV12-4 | CASSIMNTEAFF | TGTGCCAGCAGCATCATGAACACTGAAGCTTTCTTT
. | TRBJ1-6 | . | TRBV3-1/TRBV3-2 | CASSRKRGPYNSPLHF | TGTGCCAGCAGCCGCAAGAGGGGTCCCTATAATTCACCCCTCCACTTT
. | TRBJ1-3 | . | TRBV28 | CATLSGSLSGNTIYF | TGTGCCACTCTTTCTGGAAGCCTCTCTGGAAACACCATATATTTT
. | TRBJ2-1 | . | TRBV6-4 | CASCDSGAPMDEQFF | TGTGCCAGCTGTGACTCGGGGGCCCCGATGGATGAGCAGTTCTTC
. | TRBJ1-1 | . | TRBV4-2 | CASSQEGGRDTEAFF | TGTGCCAGCAGCCAAGAAGGAGGCAGGGACACTGAAGCTTTCTTT
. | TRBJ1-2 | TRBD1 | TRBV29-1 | CSVSETGGDYYGYTF | TGCAGCGTTTCCGAAACAGGGGGGGATTACTATGGCTACACCTTC
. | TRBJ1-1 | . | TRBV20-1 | CSARGHTEAFF | TGCAGTGCCCGGGGTCACACTGAAGCTTTCTTT
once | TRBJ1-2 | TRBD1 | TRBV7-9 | CASDAGTDNYGYTF | TGTGCCAGCGACGCGGGGACAGACAATTATGGCTACACCTTC
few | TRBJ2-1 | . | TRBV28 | CASSQPRLRGGLCEQFF | TGTGCCAGCAGTCAACCTCGGCTGAGGGGGGGCCTCTGTGAGCAGTTCTTC
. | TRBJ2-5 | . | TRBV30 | CAWNGARETQYF | TGTGCCTGGAATGGAGCGCGGGAGACCCAGTACTTC